This T cell receptor beta chain appears in the sequencing data of a study of cytomegalovirus exposure and HLA in healthy donors. Study-wide results and limits: Some V segments could not be told apart, so they were left out, TRBV6-2 and TRBV6-3 among them. A later analysis linked a missense variant in DCLRE1C to the trimming of TCR beta V and J genes.

V shed 3 bases and J 2 bases; nucleotides not matched to a gene: 5. The CDR3 extends over 15 amino acids. From germline, CDR1 is MNHNS and CDR2 SASEGT. Of note for this clone: Its matching antigen is unknown.

The PCR had 60 Vbeta and 13 Jbeta primers. Method: immunoSEQ multiplex PCR; TCRdb's copy keeps in-frame clones and lacks some. The table shows fewer than 200,000 clones, with roughly 9.5% occurring only once. Sequenced material: PBMCs. J is TRBJ1-2 and V is TRBV6-1; 8 nucleotides match TRBD1. This TCR was recovered from a woman between 25 and 40 years old in good health and CMV-seropositive. CDR3 amino acids: CASSDDRGRNYGYTF. CDR3 nucleotide sequence: TGTGCCAGCAGTGACGACAGGGGAAGAAACTATGGCTACACCTTC.